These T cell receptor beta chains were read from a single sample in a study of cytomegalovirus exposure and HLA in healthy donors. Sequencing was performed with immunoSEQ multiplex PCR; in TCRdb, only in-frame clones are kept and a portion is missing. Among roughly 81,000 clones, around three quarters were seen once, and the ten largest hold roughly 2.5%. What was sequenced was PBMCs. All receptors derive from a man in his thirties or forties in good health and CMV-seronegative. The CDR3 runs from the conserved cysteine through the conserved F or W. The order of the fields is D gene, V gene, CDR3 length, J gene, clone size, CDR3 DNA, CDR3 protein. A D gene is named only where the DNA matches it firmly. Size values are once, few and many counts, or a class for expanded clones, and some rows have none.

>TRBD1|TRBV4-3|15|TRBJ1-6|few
TGCGCCAGCAGCCGAAGCGACAGGGATAATTCACCCCTCCACTTT
CASSRSDRDNSPLHF
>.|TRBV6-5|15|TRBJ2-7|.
TGTGCCAGCAGTTACTCGGTGACGGGATTTTACGAGCAGTACTTC
CASSYSVTGFYEQYF
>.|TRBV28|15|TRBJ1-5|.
TGTGCCAGCAGCACCCCAAACAGGGTGGCAAGCAGCCAGCATTTT
CASSTPNRVASSQHF
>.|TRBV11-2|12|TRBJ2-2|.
TGTGCCAGCAGCTTAGGGCCCGGGGAGCTGTTTTTT
CASSLGPGELFF
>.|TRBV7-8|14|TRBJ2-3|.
TGTGCCAGCAGCCCCGAAGGTAGTCAGGGAACGCAGTATTTT
CASSPEGSQGTQYF
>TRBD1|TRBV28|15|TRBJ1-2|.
TGTGCCAGCAGTCTGTACAGGGGCCCGTTTTATGGCTACACCTTC
CASSLYRGPFYGYTF
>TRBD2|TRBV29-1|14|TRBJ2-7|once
TGCAGCTCCAGCGCTAGCGGGAGGGTGGAAGAGCAGTACTTC
CSSSASGRVEEQYF
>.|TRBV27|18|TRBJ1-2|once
TGTGCCAGCAGCAAATTCGCCAAACAGGGACCGACTAACTATGGCTACACCTTC
CASSKFAKQGPTNYGYTF
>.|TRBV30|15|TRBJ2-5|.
TGTGCCTGGAGGGCAAGGGGTGGCAGAGGGGGGACCCAGTACTTC
CAWRARGGRGGTQYF
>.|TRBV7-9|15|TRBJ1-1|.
TGTGCCAGCAGCTTAGGCGACCTGCGGACAACTGAAGCTTTCTTT
CASSLGDLRTTEAFF
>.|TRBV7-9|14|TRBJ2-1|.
TGTGCCAGCAGCTGGGACAATTGGGATAATGAGCAGTTCTTC
CASSWDNWDNEQFF
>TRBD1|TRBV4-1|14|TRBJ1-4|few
TGCGCCAGCAGCCCCACAGGGGGCCCTGAAAAACTGTTTTTT
CASSPTGGPEKLFF
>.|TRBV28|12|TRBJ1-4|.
TGTGCCAGCCATCAGGGGCAAGAAAAACTGTTTTTT
CASHQGQEKLFF
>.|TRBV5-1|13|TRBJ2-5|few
TGCGCCAGCAGCGGCCAAACCCAAGAGACCCAGTACTTC
CASSGQTQETQYF
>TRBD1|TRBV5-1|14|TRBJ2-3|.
TGCGCCAGCACCACGGGACAGGGAACAGATACGCAGTATTTT
CASTTGQGTDTQYF
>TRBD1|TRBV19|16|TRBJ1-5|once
TGTGCCCGTAGTATAGGTGACAGGGGATCGGGTCAGCCCCAGCATTTT
CARSIGDRGSGQPQHF
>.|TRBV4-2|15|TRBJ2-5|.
TGTGCCAGCAGCCAAAACGCCAAGGGGGGGGAGACCCAGTACTTC
CASSQNAKGGETQYF
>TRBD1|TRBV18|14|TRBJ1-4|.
TGTGCCAGCTCCCATAGACAGGGGGTTGAAAAACTGTTTTTT
CASSHRQGVEKLFF
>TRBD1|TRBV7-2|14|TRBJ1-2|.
TGTGCCAGCAGCCCGGACAGGGCGGGGTATGGCTACACCTTC
CASSPDRAGYGYTF
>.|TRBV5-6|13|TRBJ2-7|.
TGTGCCAGCAGCTTGTATAACAGGGCCGAGCAGTACTTC
CASSLYNRAEQYF
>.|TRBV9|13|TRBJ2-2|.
TGTGCCAGCAGCCCGTCGAGCACCGGGGAGCTGTTTTTT
CASSPSSTGELFF
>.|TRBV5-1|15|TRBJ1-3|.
TGCGCCAGCAGCCTGACAGTGGGATCTGGAAACACCATATATTTT
CASSLTVGSGNTIYF
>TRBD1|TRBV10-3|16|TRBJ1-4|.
TGTGCCACTGAACCGGGACAGGGGTCTTATAATGAAAAACTGTTTTTT
CATEPGQGSYNEKLFF
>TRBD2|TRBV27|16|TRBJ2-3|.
TGTGCCAGCAGTTTAGGGACTAGCGGGAGGGAAGATACGCAGTATTTT
CASSLGTSGREDTQYF
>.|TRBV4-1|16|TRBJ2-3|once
TGCGCCAGCAGCCAAGACGGCAATAGCCCCACAGATACGCAGTATTTT
CASSQDGNSPTDTQYF
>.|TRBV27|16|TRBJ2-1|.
TGTGCCAGCAGTTGGGGCTTGGGGGCGTCCATCAATGAGCAGTTCTTC
CASSWGLGASINEQFF
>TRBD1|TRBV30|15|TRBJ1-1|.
TGTGCCGGGAGGACAGGTTTGTTTTTACCCACTGAAGCTTTCTTT
CAGRTGLFLPTEAFF
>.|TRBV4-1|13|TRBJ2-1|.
TGCGCCAGCAGCCAAGAACTCGTCAATGAGCAGTTCTTC
CASSQELVNEQFF
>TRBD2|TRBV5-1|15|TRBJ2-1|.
TGCGCCAGCAGCACTAGCGGGGGGGCCTACAATGAGCAGTTCTTC
CASSTSGGAYNEQFF
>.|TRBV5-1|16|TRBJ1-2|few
TGCGCCAGCAGTCCCCAGACAGAACGAAACCTTTATGGCTACACCTTC
CASSPQTERNLYGYTF
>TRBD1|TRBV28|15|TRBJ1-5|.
TGTGCCAGCAGGTACTCAGGGGGCTATAATCAGCCCCAGCATTTT
CASRYSGGYNQPQHF
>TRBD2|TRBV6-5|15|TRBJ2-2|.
TGTGCCAGCAATCCGGGACTAGATTACACCGGGGAGCTGTTTTTT
CASNPGLDYTGELFF
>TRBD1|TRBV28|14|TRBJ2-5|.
TGTGCCAGATGTTTCAGGGGGCGCCGAGAGACCCAGTACTTC
CARCFRGRRETQYF
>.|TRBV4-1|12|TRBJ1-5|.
TGCGCCAGCAGCCAAGAAGCAGGGCCCCAGCATTTT
CASSQEAGPQHF
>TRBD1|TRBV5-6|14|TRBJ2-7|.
TGTGCCAGCAGCTTCCGGGACAGGGCGGCCGAGCAGTACTTC
CASSFRDRAAEQYF
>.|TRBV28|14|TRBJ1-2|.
TGTGCCAGCAGTTTATCGGGGGGGAACTATGGCTACACCTTC
CASSLSGGNYGYTF
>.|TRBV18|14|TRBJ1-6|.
TGTGCCAGCTCACCTTGGGCCGAGAATTCACCCCTCCACTTT
CASSPWAENSPLHF
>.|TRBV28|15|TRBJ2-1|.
TGTGCCAGCAGTTTACCGGGAGATTACGCACGTGAGCAGTTCTTC
CASSLPGDYAREQFF
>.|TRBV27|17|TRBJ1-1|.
TGTGCCAGCAGTTTATCCGTCTACAGGGCGTTGAACACTGAAGCTTTCTTT
CASSLSVYRALNTEAFF
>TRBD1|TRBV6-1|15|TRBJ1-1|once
TGTGCCAGCACGGGACAGGCCCTCATGAACACTGAAGCTTTCTTT
CASTGQALMNTEAFF
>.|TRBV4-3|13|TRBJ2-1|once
TGCGCCAGCAGCCAAGATTGGGGGGATGAGCAGTTCTTC
CASSQDWGDEQFF
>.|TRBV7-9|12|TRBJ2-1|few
TGTGCCAGCAGCCCCTGGGGGGATGAGCAGTTCTTC
CASSPWGDEQFF
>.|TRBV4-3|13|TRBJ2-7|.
TGCGCCAGCAGCCAAGACAGGGCCTACGAGCAGTACTTC
CASSQDRAYEQYF
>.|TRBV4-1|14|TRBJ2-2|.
TGCGCCAGCAGCCAGTGGGCTTTTTCCGGGGAGCTGTTTTTT
CASSQWAFSGELFF
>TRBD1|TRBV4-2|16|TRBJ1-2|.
TGTGCCAGCAGCCAAGACCCGACAGGGGCCTGGTATGGCTACACCTTC
CASSQDPTGAWYGYTF
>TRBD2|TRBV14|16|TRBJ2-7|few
TGTGCCAGCAGCCGGATGACTAGCGGGGGGCCCCACGAGCAGTACTTC
CASSRMTSGGPHEQYF
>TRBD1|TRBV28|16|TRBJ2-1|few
TGTGCCAGCAGTACCGGGACAGGTAGAGGAGGTAATGAGCAGTTCTTC
CASSTGTGRGGNEQFF
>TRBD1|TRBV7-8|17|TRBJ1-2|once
TGTGCCAGCAGCCCCCGGGTAATCGGACAGGGGGCTGGAGGCTACACCTTC
CASSPRVIGQGAGGYTF
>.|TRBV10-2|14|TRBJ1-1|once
TGCGCCAGCAGTGAGTCTTCAGTTTTCACTGAAGCTTTCTTT
CASSESSVFTEAFF
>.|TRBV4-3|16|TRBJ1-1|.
TGCGCCAGCAGCCAAGAGGGACAACTCTTGAACACTGAAGCTTTCTTT
CASSQEGQLLNTEAFF
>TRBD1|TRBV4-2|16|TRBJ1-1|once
TGTGCCAGCAGCCGGGGGACAGGGGTAAGGAACACTGAAGCTTTCTTT
CASSRGTGVRNTEAFF
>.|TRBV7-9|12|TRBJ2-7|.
TGTGCCACGGCGGAACTCGGCTACGAGCAGTACTTC
CATAELGYEQYF
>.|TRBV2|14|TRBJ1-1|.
TGTGCCACTACTCTGGACACCGCGAACACTGAAGCTTTCTTT
CATTLDTANTEAFF
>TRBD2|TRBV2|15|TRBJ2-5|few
TGTGCCAGCAGTTTTCTAACTAGCGGGAGTAGCACCCAGTACTTC
CASSFLTSGSSTQYF
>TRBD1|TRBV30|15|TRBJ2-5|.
TGTGCCTGGAGCGTTGACAGGGGGCTCCAAGAGACCCAGTACTTC
CAWSVDRGLQETQYF